This T cell receptor beta chain was sequenced in a study of PD-1 blockade in mismatch repair-deficient tumors (dated by TCRdb to about 2017). Regarding the research as a whole: Between late 2013 and late 2016, the trial enrolled 80 to 95 consecutive patients with 12 types of mismatch repair-deficient cancer, all of whom had received prior treatment and were progressing. Deep sequencing of TCR CDR3 regions was used to track tumor-associated T cell clones in peripheral blood of patients responding to PD-1 blockade.

Mismatch repair deficiency in every enrolled patient was established by polymerase chain reaction or immunohistochemistry. TCR sequencing was carried out for three patients who responded to pembrolizumab therapy. In the phase II trial, pembrolizumab PD-1 blockade was tested prospectively in advanced mismatch repair-deficient cancers, no matter which tissue of origin the cancers came from. Peripheral blood T cell samples were collected serially, before PD-1 blockade began and at several time points afterward. Blood sampling times were reported as weeks after the first pembrolizumab dose. Here V drops 5 bases and J drops 3 bases, and the junction holds 11 bases not matched to any gene. CDR1 and CDR2, per the germline V gene (reference sequence), are SEHNR and FQNEAQ. The CDR3 has 18 amino acids, counting the end cysteine and phenylalanine. The retained sequence is limited to the CDR3, 54 bases, with the frame set at the first base.

The library was built by means of the immunoSEQ multiplex PCR assay. This immuneACCESS table, as held by TCRdb, lists in-frame sequences with V and J called but not all clones. Of the missing ones, under half trace to an unresolved V gene in checked studies; the others have no known cause. For this sample there are about 51,000 clones; roughly 80% appear just once. The ten largest account for around 8.1% of the sample. The paper's findings and limits, for the study overall: After pembrolizumab, tumor-resident clones, which were often undetectable in blood before treatment, expanded rapidly and then contracted, generally ahead of radiologic responses.

With regard to this clone: What antigen it recognizes has not been identified. It has no much larger one-base neighbor in the sample; base qualities were not kept.

The TCR comes from an adult with mismatch repair-deficient cancer. The specimen was peripheral blood, collected about 4.5 months after starting pembrolizumab. The V gene is TRBV7-9 and the J gene is TRBJ2-7; TRBD2 fits 15 bases in the junction. The DNA reads as follows: TGTGCCAGCAGCCCTGGACTAGCGGGAGGGCCCTCTGGCTACGAGCAGTACTTC. Its amino acids are CASSPGLAGGPSGYEQYF. When the CDR3 is completed using the reference TRBV7-9 and TRBJ2-7 genes on either side, the full variable domain is DTGVSQNPRHKITKRGQNVTFRCDPISEHNRLYWYRQTLGQGPEFLTYFQNEAQLEKSRLLSDRFSAERPKGSFSTLEIQRTEQGDSAMYLCASSPGLAGGPSGYEQYFGPGTRLTVT.